This entry concerns a single T cell receptor (beta chain). No cognate antigen has been identified for it. No qualities accompany the bases; no much larger clone lies one base away. The source of the sample is a study of identifying expanded T cells in peripheral blood (dated by TCRdb to 2018 to 2020). As for the study more broadly: Technical replicates were generated by sequencing separate aliquots of the same genomic DNA pool, and four replicates were compared pairwise.

For CDR1 and CDR2, the germline V gene lists ENHRY and SYGVKD. The V end loses 11 bases and the J end loses 2 bases, and a stretch of 16 bases separates them. Measured from the cysteine to the phenylalanine, the CDR3 is 14 residues long. Only the CDR3 portion is preserved as DNA: 42 bases, with reading frame beginning at the first base. During the collection period, no immune events, such as infections, were documented for the healthy donors. Blood repertoires from healthy donors were used as a training cohort for calibrating time-dependent variance in a beta-binomial model of differential abundance of T-cell clones. There were about ten healthy donors in the training cohort, of whom 3 were female and 7 were male. On average the donors were approximately 42 years old, and their ages spanned roughly 25 to 70 years. Whole blood, obtained from a commercial supplier, was collected from each healthy donor at three time points spaced roughly 14 days apart. Genomic DNA was extracted from unsorted whole blood for immunosequencing.

The immunoSEQ Assay, which relies on bias-controlled multiplex PCR amplification of genomic DNA, was used to profile TCRbeta CDR3 regions. On the study's bioinformatics: To quantify the absolute abundance of each unique TCRbeta CDR3 region, the sequences were collapsed and filtered. Differential abundance was assessed using a binomial (Fisher-equivalent) model and a beta-binomial model in which time-dependent variance fitted from healthy donors was added. Clones with fewer than 5 combined templates were removed, and a clone was called differentially abundant if the clone's Benjamini-Hochberg FDR was below 0.01. Using the form v = (b*log(k)+a)^2, the beta-binomial variance was modeled as a function of the total template count across the two samples. Sourced from immuneACCESS, this table was stored by TCRdb with only in-frame sequences that have V and J called. A share of the clones is absent; for the studies checked, an unresolved V gene accounts for under half, and the remainder has no known explanation. That table supplies the V and J calls and clone size; D and trimming were determined from the DNA. The sample table contains 80,000 to 95,000 clones; only one count was recorded for about 87% of them. Around 4.1% of the sample is taken by the ten largest.

General study outcomes and caveats: The authors expected biological variance in healthy repertoires might increase further over much longer intervals such as months to years. In all healthy donors, the variance in clone template counts between samples taken around two weeks apart rose significantly as total template count increased. The beta-binomial model significantly reduced the number of clones called differentially abundant and the false-positive rate across all healthy-donor time intervals. The binomial model flagged about 1.1 differentially abundant clones between technical replicates but around 15 over roughly two weeks and 19 over approximately 4 weeks.

Sequences were obtained from blood. This clonotype was sampled from a person between 18 and 69 years old in good health. The rearrangement combines TRBV10-3 with TRBJ2-1; the best D guess is TRBD2, with 5 bases matching. The DNA sequence is given as TGTGCCTCGACAAAGGGAGTCCCCTACAATGAGCAGTTCTTC. It translates to CASTKGVPYNEQFF.